This T cell receptor beta chain emerged from a study of shared clonotypes between healthy human individuals. Whole-study context: Researchers assigned three CD4 naive, three CD4 memory, two CD8 naive and one CD8 memory plate to each donor. Study-wide points: The low donor count limited represented genetic and exposure-history diversity.

The method was immunoSEQ multiplex PCR; TCRdb's version includes in-frame clones alone and lacks a portion of them. The sample consists of roughly 2.5 million clones, more than 90% of them appearing once. Donors, healthy HIV-negative adults, lacked recent acute infections or vaccinations. A split of CD4+ cells into CD45RA+ naive and CD45RA-negative memory subsets was performed. The CDR3 spans 20 residues. The germline V gene has CDR1 SGDLS and CDR2 YYNGEE. The J segment lost 4 bases and the V segment lost 3 bases, leaving 21 bases of the junction unmatched. A remark on this clone: Its cognate antigen is unknown.

The sequenced sample was naive CD4+ T cells sorted from blood. The subset is: CD45RA+ positively selected. The V gene is TRBV9, the J gene TRBJ2-3, with TRBD2 matching 9 bases. The receptor comes from a young man in good health. The CDR3 protein is CASSAFLPRSPGLASDTQYF. Here the CDR3 DNA reads TGTGCCAGCAGCGCCTTTCTTCCCCGGAGCCCGGGACTAGCATCAGATACGCAGTATTTT.